This record covers a single T cell receptor beta chain. The antigen this receptor binds is unknown. The input lacks base qualities; no much larger clone sits a single base away. TCRbeta CDR3 regions were amplified from genomic DNA by means of the immunoSEQ Assay, a bias-controlled multiplex PCR. From the authors' description of their analysis: The number of nucleated cells in each sample was estimated from the amplification of reference gene primers within the assay. Sequence reads were collapsed and filtered to measure the absolute abundance of every unique TCRbeta CDR3 rearrangement. For each sample, productive Simpson clonality was calculated as the square root of Simpson's diversity index across productive rearrangements. TCRdb mirrors the immuneACCESS table, restricted to in-frame sequences. Some clones are absent from its copies; in checked studies, under half trace to an unresolved V gene, and the reason for the others is unknown. The V and J calls and clone size were taken over from that table, and D and trimming were inferred from the DNA. In this sample the table shows under 80,000 clones, 86% of which occur a single time. About 4% of the sample is taken by the ten largest.

This record belongs to a study of blood T cell repertoires in COVID-19 (dated by TCRdb to 2019 to 2021). Concerning the study at large: Collaborator samples came from the United States, Italy and Spain and covered acute and convalescent phases of COVID-19. Deeply sampled blood TCRbeta repertoires from subjects exposed to, actively infected with, or recovered from COVID-19 were included in the dataset. The repertoires were released in a freely available public database intended as a resource for research on the immune response to SARS-CoV-2. The material from the prospective study consisted of cDNA or gDNA derived from T cells, B-cell-depleted T cells, or PBMCs. Where available, HLA class I and class II types were taken from metadata supplied by the sample provider and were not determined by assay-based typing. Samples came from the ongoing ImmuneRACE study (first 160 participants) plus 1,254 subjects from 6 global collaborators. A de-identified subject ID, COVID-19 status, age in years and sex were almost always included in the sample metadata. The study at large found these results: The quantity of clinical and demographic metadata differed by source and by participant and was supplied without curation.

In the germline V gene, CDR1 corresponds to SGDLS and CDR2 to YYNGEE. Relative to germline, V is 0 bases shorter and J is 10 bases shorter, with 17 bases between their ends. From the cysteine up to the phenylalanine, the CDR3 has a length of 15 residues. The CDR3 DNA has 45 bases and is translated from base 1. Each collaborating institution followed its own protocols to collect whole blood in K2EDTA tubes. For TCRbeta analysis, collaborators shipped samples as frozen whole blood, isolated PBMCs, or DNA extracted from either of those sample types. Sequenced sample: peripheral blood. This receptor was taken from a man between 65 and 80 years old with active COVID-19. The chain employs TRBV9 and TRBJ1-5; the D gene is perhaps TRBD1, from 6 matching bases. The CDR3 protein is CASSVEGRGGDPQHF. The nucleotides are TGTGCCAGCAGCGTAGAGGGGAGAGGGGGGGATCCCCAGCATTTT.